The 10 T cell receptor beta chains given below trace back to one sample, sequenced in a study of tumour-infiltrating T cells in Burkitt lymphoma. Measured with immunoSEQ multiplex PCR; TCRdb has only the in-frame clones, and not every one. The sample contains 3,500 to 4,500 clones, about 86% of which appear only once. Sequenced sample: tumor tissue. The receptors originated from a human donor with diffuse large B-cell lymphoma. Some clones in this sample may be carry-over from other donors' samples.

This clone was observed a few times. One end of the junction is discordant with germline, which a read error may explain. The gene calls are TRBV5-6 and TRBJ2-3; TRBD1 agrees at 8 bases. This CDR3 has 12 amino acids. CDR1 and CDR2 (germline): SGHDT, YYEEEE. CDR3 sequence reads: CASSLKWTGLGF. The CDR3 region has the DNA TGTGCCAGCAGCTTGAAATGGACAGGGCTGGGGTTT.

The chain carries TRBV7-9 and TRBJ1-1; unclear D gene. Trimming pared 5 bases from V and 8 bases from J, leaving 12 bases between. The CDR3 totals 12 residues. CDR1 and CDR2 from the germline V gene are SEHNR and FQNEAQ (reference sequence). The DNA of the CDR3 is TGTGCCAGCAGCCCAGAGGGAAGAGAAGCTTTCTTT. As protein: CASSPEGREAFF.

CDR3 sequence (DNA): TGTGCCTGGACCCTCCGGTGGCGGGAGGGCCGTGACGAGCAGTACTTC. Translated, it gives CAWTLRWREGRDEQYF. This chain connects TRBV30 to TRBJ2-7, with TRBD2 identical over 9 bases. Germline trimming cut 4 bases from V and 5 bases from J; bases unmatched to any gene: 15. CDR1 GTSNPN and CDR2 SVGIG come from the germline V gene (reference sequence). This CDR3 has 16 amino acids. The variable domain in full, completed from reference TRBV30 and TRBJ2-7, reads SQTIHQWPATLVQPVGSPLSLECTVEGTSNPNLYWYRQAAGRGLQLLFYSVGIGQISSEVPQNLSASRPQDRQFILSSKKLLLSDSGFYLCAWTLRWREGRDEQYFGPGTRLTVT.

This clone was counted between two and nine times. The CDR3 region has the DNA TGTGCCAGCAGCACGGGACTAGAATCCCAAGAGACCCAGTACTTC. The encoded protein is CASSTGLESQETQYF. The V and J genes are TRBV28 and TRBJ2-5; the match to TRBD2 covers 8 bases. The CDR3 contains 15 residues. The V gene end was trimmed by 6 bases and the J gene end by 1 base; junction bases not matched to a gene: 7. Germline V gene sequence: CDR1 MDHEN, CDR2 SYDVKM. The whole variable domain, filled in from reference TRBV28 and TRBJ2-5, reads DVKVTQSSRYLVKRTGEKVFLECVQDMDHENMFWYRQDPGLGLRLIYFSYDVKMKEKGDIPEGYSVSREKKERFSLILESASTNQTSMYLCASSTGLESQETQYFGPGTRLLVL.

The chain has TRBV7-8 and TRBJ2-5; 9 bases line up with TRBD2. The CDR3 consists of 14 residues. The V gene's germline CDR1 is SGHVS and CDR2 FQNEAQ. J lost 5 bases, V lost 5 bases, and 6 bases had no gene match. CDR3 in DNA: TGTGCCAGCAGCCCCGCGGGGGGGCTTGAGACCCAGTACTTC. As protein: CASSPAGGLETQYF.

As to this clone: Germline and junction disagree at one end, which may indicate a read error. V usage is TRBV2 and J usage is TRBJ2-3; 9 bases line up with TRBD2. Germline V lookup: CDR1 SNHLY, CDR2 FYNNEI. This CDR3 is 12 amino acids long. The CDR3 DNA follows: TGTGCCAGCAGTGTGCCGGAGCGGGGGGCACGTTTT. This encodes CASSVPERGARF.

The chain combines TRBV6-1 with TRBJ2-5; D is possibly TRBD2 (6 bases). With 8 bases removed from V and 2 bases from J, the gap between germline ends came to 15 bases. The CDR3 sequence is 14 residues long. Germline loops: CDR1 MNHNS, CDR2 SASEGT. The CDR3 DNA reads TGTGCCAGCGTGCGGGGTTGGGGGCAAGAGACCCAGTACTTC. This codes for CASVRGWGQETQYF.

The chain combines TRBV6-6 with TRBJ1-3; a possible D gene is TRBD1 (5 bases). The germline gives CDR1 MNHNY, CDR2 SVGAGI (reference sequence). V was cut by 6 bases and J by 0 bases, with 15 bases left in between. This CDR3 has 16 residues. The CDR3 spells CASSALGTYSGNTIYF. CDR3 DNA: TGTGCCAGCAGCGCTCTAGGGACCTACTCTGGAAACACCATATATTTT.

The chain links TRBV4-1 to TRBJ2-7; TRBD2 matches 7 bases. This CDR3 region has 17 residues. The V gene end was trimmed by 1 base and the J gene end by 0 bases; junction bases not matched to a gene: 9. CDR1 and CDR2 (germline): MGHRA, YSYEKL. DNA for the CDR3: TGCGCCAGCAGCCAAGTAGAAAGCGGGGCCGACTCCTACGAGCAGTACTTC. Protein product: CASSQVESGADSYEQYF.

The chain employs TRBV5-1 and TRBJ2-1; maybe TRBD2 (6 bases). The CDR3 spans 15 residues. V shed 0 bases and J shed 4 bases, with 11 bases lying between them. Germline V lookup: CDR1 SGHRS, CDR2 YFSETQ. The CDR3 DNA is TGCGCCAGCAGCTTGGAAGGCGGGATGTACAATGAGCAGTTCTTC. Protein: CASSLEGGMYNEQFF.